Listed below are T cell receptor beta chains from one sample, sequenced in a study of T-cell memory formation after mild COVID-19. In TCRdb, the 5' RACE reads were re-called with MiXCR into one record per CDR3 protein. The table includes some 320,000 distinct CDR3 sequences, 13% to 15% detected once. Sequences were obtained from PBMCs or a T cell subset sorted from them (not recorded which). These receptors came from a man younger than 35 who had mild COVID-19 (a few samples of this study predate the infection). Cell type and time point are not known. The CDR3 runs from the conserved cysteine through the conserved F or W.

>TRBJ2-3|TRBV6-1
CASSEGFAQTDTQYF
>TRBJ2-4|TRBV6-1
CASSDDASNIQYF
>TRBJ2-1|TRBV6-2/TRBV6-3
CASSHTRLDNEQFF
>TRBJ2-7|TRBV20-1
CSAPRTGGSYEQYF
>TRBJ2-7|TRBV7-9
CASSPRDRLGYEQYF
>TRBJ1-5|TRBV10-3
CAISESPGNSNQPQHF
>TRBJ2-3|TRBV12-3/TRBV12-4
CASRQEASTDTQYF
>TRBJ2-5|TRBV7-9
CASREEQETQYF
>TRBJ1-2|TRBV6-1
CARGSLNYGYTF
>TRBJ2-2|TRBV7-2
CASSVLGQNTGELFF
>TRBJ1-3|TRBV7-2
CASSLAVGGPGNTIYF
>TRBJ1-6|TRBV24-1
CATSDLSDVNRRYSPLHF
>TRBJ2-2|TRBV7-9
CASHRVPGELFF
>TRBJ1-1|TRBV14
CASSQEGAGRTEAFF
>TRBJ1-5|TRBV5-1
CASSSGDNQPQHF
>TRBJ1-1|TRBV18
CASSPPMTAWVTEAFF
>TRBJ2-1|TRBV30
CAWSVSRPYNEQFF
>TRBJ2-2|TRBV7-2
CASSFRTGELFF
>TRBJ1-2|TRBV28
CASSLVGRANYGYTF
>TRBJ1-6|TRBV6-5
CAGTGENSPLHF
>TRBJ1-2|TRBV6-2/TRBV6-3
CASSYTARERYGYTF
>TRBJ1-2|TRBV5-6
CASSQVQGWADGYTF